The 5 T cell receptor beta chains below all came from one sample that was sequenced in a study of T cell responses to AZD1222 COVID-19 vaccine. Some clones are missing from TCRdb's copy, which holds only in-frame ones; the method was immunoSEQ multiplex PCR. Of under 150,000 clones in the sample, 93% were seen once. The material was peripheral blood, obtained on day 0 of AZD1222 vaccination. Receptors originate from an adult in good health.

The chain employs TRBV27 and TRBJ2-7; D unresolved. Per germline, CDR1 MNHEY and CDR2 SMNVEV (reference sequence). V lost 2 bases and J lost 6, with 14 bases in between. The CDR3 length is 14 residues. The CDR3: CASSLRVPTAEQYF. The CDR3 DNA is TGTGCCAGCAGTTTAAGGGTCCCCACGGCCGAGCAGTACTTC.

This chain links TRBV12-3 or TRBV12-4 with TRBJ1-1, with D possibly TRBD1 on 5 matching bases. The CDR3 consists of 12 residues. V was clipped by 5 bases and J by 6 bases, with 10 bases between them. The CDR3 protein is CASSSRGAEAFF. CDR3 nucleotides: TGTGCCAGCAGTAGTAGGGGTGCTGAAGCTTTCTTT.

The chain couples TRBV25-1 to TRBJ1-6; D remains unclear. Trimming stripped 2 bases from V and 9 bases from J, with 14 bases between. The germline V gene encodes CDR1 MGHDK and CDR2 SYGVNS. The CDR3 contains 15 residues. The CDR3 DNA sequence: TGTGCCAGCAGTGAACGTGGAGGGTCGACTTCACCCCTCCACTTT. It is translated as CASSERGGSTSPLHF.

The rearrangement joins TRBV3-1 (or the pseudogene TRBV3-2) to TRBJ1-5; D possibly corresponds to TRBD1 (6 bases). CDR1 and CDR2 (germline): LGHDT, YNNKEL (reference sequence). The CDR3 extends over 14 amino acids. V lost 6 bases to trimming and J lost 7 bases, with 16 bases between them. CDR3 nucleotide sequence: TGTGCCAGCAGGCCCACTGGGGGCTACCAGCCCCAGCATTTT. It specifies CASRPTGGYQPQHF.

The J gene is TRBJ1-1, the V gene TRBV19; D might be TRBD1 (6 bases). Germline V gene sequence: CDR1 LNHDA, CDR2 SQIVND (reference sequence). The CDR3 has 13 amino acids. V lost 7 bases and J lost 6, with 15 bases in between. CDR3 sequence (DNA): TGTGCCAGTAAGGGAGGGGGGCGTCCTGAAGCTTTCTTT. This gives the protein CASKGGGRPEAFF.